The present T cell receptor beta chain was sequenced within a study of control samples from healthy donors and cancer patients (dated by TCRdb to between 2020 and 2021). Note on this clone: The specificity of this receptor is unknown. Per-base quality was not reported, and no clone a single base away is much larger than it.

Receptor amplification or capture employed the immunoSEQ multiplex PCR assay. As stored in TCRdb, this immuneACCESS dataset retains in-frame rearrangements with V and J assigned. A fraction of the clones does not appear; measured against another copy, unresolved V genes explain less than half of the discrepancy, and the remainder lacks a known reason. This sample is represented by approximately 150,000 clones; roughly 94% of them were singletons. The biggest ten clones account for approximately 1.5% of the sample. Here V drops 1 base and J drops 7 bases, and the junction holds 2 bases not matched to any gene. The CDR3 holds 14 amino acids from the cysteine to the phenylalanine. Left in the record is the CDR3 DNA by itself, 42 bases read in frame from the first base. CDR1 and CDR2 (SNHLY, FYNNEI) derive from the germline V gene.

This chain is built from TRBV2 and TRBJ2-3, with TRBD1 identical over 10 junction bases. The specimen sequenced was blood. This TCR came from a woman under 30 in good health. The CDR3 protein is CASSEVDRGNTQYF. The DNA sequence is given as TGTGCCAGCAGTGAAGTGGACAGGGGGAATACGCAGTATTTT.